This T cell receptor beta chain came from a study of cytomegalovirus exposure and HLA in healthy donors. The CDR3 length is 16 residues. The germline gives CDR1 SGHVS, CDR2 FNYEAQ. The V end lost 0 bases, the J end lost 5 bases, and 11 bases lay between the germline ends. Comments on this clone: The antigen is unknown.

Regarding the study as a whole: It was assumed in the presence/absence analyses that sequencing depth was roughly uniform across donors. The classifier reportedly diagnosed cytomegalovirus status with high specificity and sensitivity.

Use of 60 Vbeta and 13 Jbeta primers characterized the PCR. The data were produced by immunoSEQ multiplex PCR, yet TCRdb's version contains in-frame clones alone and is incomplete. The table lists roughly 150,000 clones, about 72% of them singletons. The J gene is TRBJ1-6, the V gene TRBV7-6; D unresolved. This receptor was obtained from a male donor in good health and CMV-seronegative. Specimen: PBMCs. CDR3 region: CASSLALRGNNSPLHF. CDR3 DNA: TGTGCCAGCAGCTTAGCGCTTCGGGGAAATAATTCACCCCTCCACTTT.